These 14 T cell receptor beta chains were sequenced from one sample in a study of cytomegalovirus exposure and HLA in healthy donors (dated by TCRdb to about 2017). Libraries were made using the immunoSEQ multiplex PCR assay. The multiplex PCR relied on a mix of 60 forward primers for TCR Vbeta segments and 13 reverse primers for TCR Jbeta segments. In its TCRdb copy, this immuneACCESS table keeps in-frame sequences only and misses some clones. Where compared with another copy, unresolved V genes explain less than half of these, and the others have no known cause. Across this sample there are 80,000 to 95,000 clones, with around 64% seen only once. The ten largest clones take up about 2.3% of the sample. The sample consisted of PBMCs. The receptors come from a human donor in good health.

The gene calls are TRBV7-6 and TRBJ2-2, with 7 bases lining up with TRBD1. CDR3 length equals 15 residues. The germline gives CDR1 SGHVS, CDR2 FNYEAQ. The ends lost 3 bases at V and 5 bases at J; junction bases unmatched: 6. The CDR3 spells CASSLATGRTGELFF. The CDR3 nucleotides are TGTGCCAGCAGCTTGGCGACAGGGCGTACCGGGGAGCTGTTTTTT.

This clone was recorded only once. This chain uses TRBV9 with TRBJ2-6; D unresolved. V gave up 0 bases and J gave up 0 bases, with 10 bases separating them. Germline V CDR1 and CDR2: SGDLS, YYNGEE. The CDR3 loop spans 17 amino acids. CDR3 nucleotide sequence: TGTGCCAGCAGCGTAGAGATTCGGGTCTCTGGGGCCAACGTCCTGACTTTC. The encoded protein is CASSVEIRVSGANVLTF.

The chain links TRBV5-3 to TRBJ2-5; TRBD1 agrees at 12 bases. TRBV5-3 is an ORF, with its function uncertain. There are 17 residues in the CDR3. Trimming removed 4 bases from V and 4 bases from J; junction bases left unmatched: 11. The CDR3 loop is CARSPGPRDRGLETQYF. The CDR3 bases are TGTGCCAGAAGCCCGGGGCCCCGGGACAGGGGGCTAGAGACCCAGTACTTC.

The J gene is TRBJ1-4, the V gene TRBV5-1; 7 bases align to TRBD1. Germline CDR1 and CDR2: SGHRS and YFSETQ. V gave up 4 bases and J gave up 5 bases; unmatched junction bases: 5. The CDR3 length is 14 residues. In DNA form, the CDR3 reads TGCGCCAGCAGCGCGGGACAGCCAAATGAAAAACTGTTTTTT. It translates to CASSAGQPNEKLFF. The whole variable domain, remainder taken from reference TRBV5-1 and TRBJ1-4, is KAGVTQTPRYLIKTRGQQVTLSCSPISGHRSVSWYQQTPGQGLQFLFEYFSETQRNKGNFPGRFSGRQFSNSRSEMNVSTLELGDSALYLCASSAGQPNEKLFFGSGTQLSVL.

The J gene is TRBJ1-1, the V gene TRBV2, with 11 nucleotides matching TRBD1. V gave up 6 bases and J gave up 1 base; unmatched junction bases: 7. The germline gives CDR1 SNHLY, CDR2 FYNNEI. The CDR3 covers 16 residues. The CDR3 DNA reads TGTGCCAGCAGGTCCGGGACAGGGGGTAAGAACACTGAAGCTTTCTTT. Amino acids: CASRSGTGGKNTEAFF. Full variable domain (missing parts from reference TRBV2 and TRBJ1-1): EPEVTQTPSHQVTQMGQEVILRCVPISNHLYFYWYRQILGQKVEFLVSFYNNEISEKSEIFDDQFSVERPDGSNFTLKIRSTKLEDSAMYFCASRSGTGGKNTEAFFGQGTRLTVV.

This clone was counted once. This chain links TRBV5-6 with TRBJ1-1; 7 bases agree with TRBD1. The CDR3 length is 14 residues. Germline CDR1 is SGHDT and CDR2 is YYEEEE. With 2 bases clipped from V and 4 bases from J, the junction kept 5 bases outside the gene matches. CDR3 sequence (DNA): TGTGCCAGCAGCTTAGACAGGGTGGGCACTGAAGCTTTCTTT. This translates into CASSLDRVGTEAFF.

V usage is TRBV5-1 and J usage is TRBJ1-2; tentative D call: TRBD1 (6 bases). The CDR3 has 14 residues. Per the germline V gene, CDR1 is SGHRS and CDR2 is YFSETQ. Trimming took off 5 bases at V and 1 base at J, with 12 bases between the two ends. The CDR3 DNA reads as TGCGCCAGCAGGATCGAACAGGGTAACTATGGCTACACCTTC. Its translation is CASRIEQGNYGYTF.

This clone is a singleton in its sample. This sequence joins TRBV6-1 and TRBJ1-4, with D maybe TRBD1 (6 bases). Trimming cost V 8 bases and J 7 bases, with 14 bases left between them. CDR1 is MNHNS and CDR2 is SASEGT in the germline V gene. The CDR3 runs 13 residues. DNA for the CDR3: TGTGCCAGCGGTCACGGGGGGCGTGAAAAACTGTTTTTT. It translates to CASGHGGREKLFF.

This clone occurred a few times. The CDR3 bases are TGTGCCAGCAGCTTACAGGCAGCACCCCTCCACTTT. Protein: CASSLQAAPLHF. The chain uses TRBV7-9 and TRBJ1-6; no clear D. Trimming stripped 2 bases from V and 11 bases from J, with 7 bases between. CDR1 is SEHNR and CDR2 is FQNEAQ in the germline V gene (reference sequence). The CDR3 runs to 12 residues.

This clone has just a few counts. The rearrangement links TRBV7-9 to TRBJ2-3; no reliable D call. The CDR3 is 14 residues long. V was shortened by 1 base and J by 1 base, with 6 bases between the two germline ends. Germline lookup yields CDR1 SEHNR and CDR2 FQNEAQ (reference sequence). The chain's CDR3 is CASSLGSGTDTQYF. The CDR3 DNA is TGTGCCAGCAGCTTAGGATCAGGCACAGATACGCAGTATTTT. The full variable domain, in which reference TRBV7-9 and TRBJ2-3 provide the parts outside the CDR3, is DTGVSQNPRHKITKRGQNVTFRCDPISEHNRLYWYRQTLGQGPEFLTYFQNEAQLEKSRLLSDRFSAERPKGSFSTLEIQRTEQGDSAMYLCASSLGSGTDTQYFGPGTRLTVL.

The chain has TRBV14 and TRBJ2-1; 10 nucleotides agree with TRBD2. This CDR3 contains 16 residues. After removal of 4 bases from V and 4 bases from J, the junction contained 7 bases not matched to a gene. Germline loops: CDR1 SGHDN, CDR2 FVKESK. In DNA, the CDR3 is TGTGCCAGCAGCCTCTATAGCGGGGGGACATACAATGAGCAGTTCTTC. Protein: CASSLYSGGTYNEQFF.

The V and J genes are TRBV13 and TRBJ2-5; 8 positions agree with TRBD2. The trim removed 4 bases at V and 13 bases at J, leaving 11 bases unmatched. This CDR3 is 13 amino acids long. Germline values: CDR1 PRHDT, CDR2 FYEKMQ (reference sequence). The CDR3 DNA reads TGTGCCAGCAGCTCCGGGACTAGGGGTTTGCCGTACTTC. Residues: CASSSGTRGLPYF.

CDR3 DNA: TGTGCCAGCAGCCAAGCGGGACAGGGCAATCAGCCCCAGCATTTT. Protein: CASSQAGQGNQPQHF. The genes are TRBV14 and TRBJ1-5; TRBD1 agrees at 8 bases. The junction had 1 base not matched to a gene; V was cut back by 1 base and J by 2 bases. Per germline, CDR1 SGHDN and CDR2 FVKESK. CDR3 size: 15 residues.

The chain joins TRBV9 to TRBJ2-3, with 9 positions matching TRBD1. This CDR3 has 16 amino acids. V lost 3 bases and J lost 0; bases outside the gene matches: 5. Germline V CDR1 and CDR2: SGDLS, YYNGEE. The CDR3 coding sequence is TGTGCCAGCAGCGGTCCCGGGACAGGGAGCACAGATACGCAGTATTTT. Protein: CASSGPGTGSTDTQYF.